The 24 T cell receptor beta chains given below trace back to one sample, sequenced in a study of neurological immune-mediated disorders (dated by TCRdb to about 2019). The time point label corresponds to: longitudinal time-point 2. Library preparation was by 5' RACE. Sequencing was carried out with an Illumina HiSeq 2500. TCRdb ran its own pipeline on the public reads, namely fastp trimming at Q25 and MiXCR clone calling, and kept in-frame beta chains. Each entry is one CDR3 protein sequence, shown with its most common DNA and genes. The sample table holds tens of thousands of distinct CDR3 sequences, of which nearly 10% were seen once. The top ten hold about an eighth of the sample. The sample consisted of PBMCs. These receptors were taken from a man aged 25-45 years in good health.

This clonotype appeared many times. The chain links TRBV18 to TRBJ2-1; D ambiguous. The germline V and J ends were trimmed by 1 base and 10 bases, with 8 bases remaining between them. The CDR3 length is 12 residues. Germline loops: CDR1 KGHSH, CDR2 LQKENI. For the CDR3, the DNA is TGTGCCAGCTCACCACGAGACGAAGAGCAGTTCTTC. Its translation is CASSPRDEEQFF.

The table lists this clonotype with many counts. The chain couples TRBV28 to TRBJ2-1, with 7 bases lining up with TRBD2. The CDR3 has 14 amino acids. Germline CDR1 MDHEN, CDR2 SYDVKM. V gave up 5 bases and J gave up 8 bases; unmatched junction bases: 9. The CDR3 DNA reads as TGTGCCAGCAGTCCTAGGCGGGAGAGTGATGAGCAGTTCTTC. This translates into CASSPRRESDEQFF.

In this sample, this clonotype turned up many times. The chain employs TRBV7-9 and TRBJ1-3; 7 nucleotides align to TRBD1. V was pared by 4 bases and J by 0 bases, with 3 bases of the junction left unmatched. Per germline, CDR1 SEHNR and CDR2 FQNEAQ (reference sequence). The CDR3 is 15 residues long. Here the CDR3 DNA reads TGTGCCAGCAGCTCGGGACAGTTCTCTGGAAACACCATATATTTT. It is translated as CASSSGQFSGNTIYF. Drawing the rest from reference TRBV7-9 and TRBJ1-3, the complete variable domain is DTGVSQNPRHKITKRGQNVTFRCDPISEHNRLYWYRQTLGQGPEFLTYFQNEAQLEKSRLLSDRFSAERPKGSFSTLEIQRTEQGDSAMYLCASSSGQFSGNTIYFGEGSWLTVV.

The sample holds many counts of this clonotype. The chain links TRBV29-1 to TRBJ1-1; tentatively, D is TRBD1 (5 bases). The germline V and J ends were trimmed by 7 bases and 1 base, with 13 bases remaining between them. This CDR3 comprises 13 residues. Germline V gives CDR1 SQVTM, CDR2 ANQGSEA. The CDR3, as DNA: TGCAGCGCAGCGGGAGGGACGAACACTGAAGCTTTCTTT. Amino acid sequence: CSAAGGTNTEAFF.

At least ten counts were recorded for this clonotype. Written as DNA, the CDR3 is TGTGCCAGCAGTGAAGCCTCGGGCCTAGCGGGAAGTTCACCCCTCCACTTT. Amino acids: CASSEASGLAGSSPLHF. The chain couples TRBV6-1 to TRBJ1-6; no reliable D call. Trimming pared 0 bases from V and 9 bases from J, leaving 18 bases between. This CDR3 is built from 17 residues. Looked up from germline, CDR1 is MNHNS and CDR2 is SASEGT.

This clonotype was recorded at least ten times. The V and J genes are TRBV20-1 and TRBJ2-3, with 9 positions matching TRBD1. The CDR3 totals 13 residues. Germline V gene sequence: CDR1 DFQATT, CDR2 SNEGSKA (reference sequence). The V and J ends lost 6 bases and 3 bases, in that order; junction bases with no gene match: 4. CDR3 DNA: TGCAGTGCCGCGACAGGGGGTACAGATACGCAGTATTTT. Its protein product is CSAATGGTDTQYF.

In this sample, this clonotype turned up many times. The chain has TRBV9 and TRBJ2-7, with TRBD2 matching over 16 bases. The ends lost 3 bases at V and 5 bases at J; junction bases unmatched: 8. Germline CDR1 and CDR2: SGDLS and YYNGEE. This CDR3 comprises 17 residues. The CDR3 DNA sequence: TGTGCCAGCAGCGCCGGGACTAGCGGGAGGGCTTGGAACGAGCAGTACTTC. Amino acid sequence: CASSAGTSGRAWNEQYF.

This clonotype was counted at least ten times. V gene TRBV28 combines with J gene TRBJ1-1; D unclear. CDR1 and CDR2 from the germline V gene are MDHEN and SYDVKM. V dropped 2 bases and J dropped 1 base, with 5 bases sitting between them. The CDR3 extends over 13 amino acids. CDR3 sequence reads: CASSLARNTEAFF. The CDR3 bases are TGTGCCAGCAGTTTAGCCCGGAACACTGAAGCTTTCTTT.

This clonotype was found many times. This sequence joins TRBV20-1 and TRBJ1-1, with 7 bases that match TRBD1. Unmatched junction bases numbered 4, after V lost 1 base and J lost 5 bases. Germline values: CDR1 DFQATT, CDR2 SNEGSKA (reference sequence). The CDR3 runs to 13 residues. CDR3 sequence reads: CSARVGGRTEAFF. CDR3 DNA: TGCAGTGCTAGAGTAGGGGGCCGAACTGAAGCTTTCTTT.

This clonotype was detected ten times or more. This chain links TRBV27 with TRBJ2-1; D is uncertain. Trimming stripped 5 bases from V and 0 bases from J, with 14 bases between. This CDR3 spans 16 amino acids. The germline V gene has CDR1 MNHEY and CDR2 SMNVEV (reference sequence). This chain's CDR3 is CASSHRSASSYNEQFF. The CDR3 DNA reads TGTGCCAGCAGTCACCGGTCGGCGAGCTCCTACAATGAGCAGTTCTTC.

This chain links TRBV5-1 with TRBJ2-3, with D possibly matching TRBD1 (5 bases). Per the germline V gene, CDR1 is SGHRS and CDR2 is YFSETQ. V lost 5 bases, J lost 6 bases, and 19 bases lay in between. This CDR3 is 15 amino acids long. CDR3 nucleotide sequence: TGCGCCAGCAGACCGGCGCAGGGTACGATGGATACGCAGTATTTT. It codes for CASRPAQGTMDTQYF. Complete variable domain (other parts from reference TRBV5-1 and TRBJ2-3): KAGVTQTPRYLIKTRGQQVTLSCSPISGHRSVSWYQQTPGQGLQFLFEYFSETQRNKGNFPGRFSGRQFSNSRSEMNVSTLELGDSALYLCASRPAQGTMDTQYFGPGTRLTVL.

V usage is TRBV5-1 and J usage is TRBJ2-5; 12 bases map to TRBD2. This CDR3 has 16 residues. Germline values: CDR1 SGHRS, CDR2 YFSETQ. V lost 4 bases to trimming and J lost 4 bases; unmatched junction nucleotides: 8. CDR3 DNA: TGCGCCAGCAGCCCCCACCGACTAGCGGGAGCAGAGACCCAGTACTTC. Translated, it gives CASSPHRLAGAETQYF.

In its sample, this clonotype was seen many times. Here the CDR3 reads CASRPRTGNYGYTF. CDR3 bases: TGTGCCAGCAGACCTCGGACAGGGAACTATGGCTACACCTTC. V usage is TRBV28 and J usage is TRBJ1-2, with 8 positions matching TRBD1. The CDR3 consists of 14 residues. The V segment lost 6 bases and the J segment 2 bases; nucleotides outside the gene matches: 5. Germline V lookup: CDR1 MDHEN, CDR2 SYDVKM.

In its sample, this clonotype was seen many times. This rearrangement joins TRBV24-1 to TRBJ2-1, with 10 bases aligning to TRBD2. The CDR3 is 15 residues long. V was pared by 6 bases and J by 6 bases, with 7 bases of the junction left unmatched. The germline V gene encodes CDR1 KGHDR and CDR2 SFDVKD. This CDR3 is CATSPASGSFNEQFF. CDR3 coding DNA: TGTGCCACCAGTCCCGCTAGCGGGAGTTTCAATGAGCAGTTCTTC.

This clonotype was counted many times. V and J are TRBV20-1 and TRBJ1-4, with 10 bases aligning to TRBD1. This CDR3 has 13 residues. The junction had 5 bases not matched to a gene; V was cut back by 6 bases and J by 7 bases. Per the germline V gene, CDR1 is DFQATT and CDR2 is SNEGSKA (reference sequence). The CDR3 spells CSARGTGAEKLFF. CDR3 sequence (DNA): TGCAGTGCCCGGGGGACAGGGGCTGAAAAACTGTTTTTT.

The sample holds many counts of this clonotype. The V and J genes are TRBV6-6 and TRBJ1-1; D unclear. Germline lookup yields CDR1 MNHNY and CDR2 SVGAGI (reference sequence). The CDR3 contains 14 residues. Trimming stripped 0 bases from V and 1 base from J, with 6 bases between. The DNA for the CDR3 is TGTGCCAGCAGTTACTCGAACGGGAACACTGAAGCTTTCTTT. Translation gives CASSYSNGNTEAFF.

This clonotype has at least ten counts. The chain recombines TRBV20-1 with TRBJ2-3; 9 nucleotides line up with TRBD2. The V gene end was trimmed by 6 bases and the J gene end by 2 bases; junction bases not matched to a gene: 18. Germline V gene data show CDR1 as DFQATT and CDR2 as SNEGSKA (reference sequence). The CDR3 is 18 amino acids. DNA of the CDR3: TGCAGTGCCAGCGGGGGGAGGGGGCTTCGGATCCACACAGATACGCAGTATTTT. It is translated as CSASGGRGLRIHTDTQYF.

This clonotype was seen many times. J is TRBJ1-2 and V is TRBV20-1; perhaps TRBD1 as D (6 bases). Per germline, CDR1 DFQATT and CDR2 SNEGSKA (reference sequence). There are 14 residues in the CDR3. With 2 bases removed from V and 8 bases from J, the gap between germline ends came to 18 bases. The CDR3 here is CSARPFGGGLGYTF. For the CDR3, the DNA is TGCAGTGCTAGACCGTTTGGGGGCGGATTGGGCTACACCTTC.

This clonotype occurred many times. The CDR3 DNA is TGTGCCAGCAGTGAAGGGGGGATCACTGAAGCTTTCTTT. Amino acids: CASSEGGITEAFF. The chain recombines TRBV2 with TRBJ1-1, with D possibly being TRBD1 (5 bases). Germline V gene sequence: CDR1 SNHLY, CDR2 FYNNEI. Deletions cut 1 base from V and 4 bases from J, with 7 bases between. This CDR3 has 13 residues.

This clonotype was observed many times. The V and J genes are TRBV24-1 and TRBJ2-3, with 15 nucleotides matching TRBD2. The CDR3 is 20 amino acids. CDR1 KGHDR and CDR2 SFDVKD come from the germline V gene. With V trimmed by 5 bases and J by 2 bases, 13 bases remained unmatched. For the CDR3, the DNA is TGTGCCACCAGTGGGGTCGGACAGGGGACTAGCGGGAGGTACACAGATACGCAGTATTTT. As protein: CATSGVGQGTSGRYTDTQYF.

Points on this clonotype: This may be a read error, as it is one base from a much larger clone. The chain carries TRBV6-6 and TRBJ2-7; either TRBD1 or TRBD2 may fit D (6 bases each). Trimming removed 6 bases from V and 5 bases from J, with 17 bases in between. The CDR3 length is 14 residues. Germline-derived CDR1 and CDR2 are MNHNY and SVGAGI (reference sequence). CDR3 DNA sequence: TGTGCCAGCAGAATGGGGGGCGCGGGCGACGAGCAGTACTTC. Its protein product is CASRMGGAGDEQYF.

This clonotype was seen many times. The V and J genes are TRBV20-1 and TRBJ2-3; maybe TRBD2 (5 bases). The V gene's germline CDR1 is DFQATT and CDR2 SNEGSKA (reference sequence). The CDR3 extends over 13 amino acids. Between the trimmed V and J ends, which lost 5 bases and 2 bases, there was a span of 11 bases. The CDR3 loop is CSASLAPTDTQYF. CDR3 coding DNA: TGCAGTGCTTCTCTAGCCCCCACAGATACGCAGTATTTT.

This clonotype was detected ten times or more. CDR3 coding DNA: TGCAGTGCTAGGGACATCGCGGAGACCCAGTACTTC. This gives the protein CSARDIAETQYF. The V gene is TRBV20-1, the J gene TRBJ2-5, with D tentatively TRBD1 (5 bases). The CDR3 loop spans 12 amino acids. Germline V gives CDR1 DFQATT, CDR2 SNEGSKA (reference sequence). V was trimmed by 3 bases and J by 5 bases, leaving 10 bases between them.

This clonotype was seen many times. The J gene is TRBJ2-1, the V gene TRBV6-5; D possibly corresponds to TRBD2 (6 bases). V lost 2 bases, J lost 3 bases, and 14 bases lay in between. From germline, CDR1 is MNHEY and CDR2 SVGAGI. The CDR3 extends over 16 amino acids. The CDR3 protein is CASSYTIQTSYNEQFF. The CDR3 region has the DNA TGTGCCAGCAGTTACACGATCCAGACTAGCTACAATGAGCAGTTCTTC.